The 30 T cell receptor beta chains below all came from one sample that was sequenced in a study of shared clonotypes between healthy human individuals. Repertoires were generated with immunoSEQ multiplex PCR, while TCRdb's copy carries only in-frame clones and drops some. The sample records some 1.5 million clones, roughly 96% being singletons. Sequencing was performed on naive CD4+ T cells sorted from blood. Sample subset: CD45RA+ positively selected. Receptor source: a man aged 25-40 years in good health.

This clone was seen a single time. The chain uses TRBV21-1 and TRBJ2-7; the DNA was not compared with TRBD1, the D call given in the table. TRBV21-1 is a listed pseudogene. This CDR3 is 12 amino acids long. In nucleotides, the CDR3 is TGTGCCAGCACGCAGGCACACTACGAGCAGTACTTC. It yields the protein CASTQAHYEQYF.

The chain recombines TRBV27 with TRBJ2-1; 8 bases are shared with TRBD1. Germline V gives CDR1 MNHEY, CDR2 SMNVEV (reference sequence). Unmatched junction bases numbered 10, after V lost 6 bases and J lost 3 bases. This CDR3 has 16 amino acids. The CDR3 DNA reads TGTGCCAGCAGCCGCCGGGGCAGGGGGCTCTACAATGAGCAGTTCTTC. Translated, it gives CASSRRGRGLYNEQFF.

The DNA of the CDR3 is TGTGCCAGCGGGACTTTTGGGGCGGAAAACATTCAGTACTTC. It encodes CASGTFGAENIQYF. This rearrangement joins TRBV2 to TRBJ2-4; maybe TRBD2 (6 bases). The CDR3 runs to 14 residues. Trimming removed 8 bases at V and 5 bases at J, with 16 bases between. Germline V CDR1 and CDR2: SNHLY, FYNNEI.

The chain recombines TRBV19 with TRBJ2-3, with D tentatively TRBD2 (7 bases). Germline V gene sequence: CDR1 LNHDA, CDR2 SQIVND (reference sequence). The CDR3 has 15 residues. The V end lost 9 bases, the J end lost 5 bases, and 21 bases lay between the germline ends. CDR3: CASSPDRGAGDTQYF. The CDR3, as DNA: TGTGCCAGCTCCCCGGACCGGGGGGCGGGAGATACGCAGTATTTT. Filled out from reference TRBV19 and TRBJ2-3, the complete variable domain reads DGGITQSPKYLFRKEGQNVTLSCEQNLNHDAMYWYRQDPGQGLRLIYYSQIVNDFQKGDIAEGYSVSREKKESFPLTVTSAQKNPTAFYLCASSPDRGAGDTQYFGPGTRLTVL.

CDR3 sequence reads: CASSPELNRGNQPQHF. CDR3 bases: TGTGCCAGCTCACCAGAATTAAACAGGGGAAATCAGCCCCAGCATTTT. The chain recombines TRBV18 with TRBJ1-5; 7 bases are shared with TRBD1. Trimming at V came to 2 bases and at J to 4 bases, leaving 8 bases not matched to a gene. The germline CDR1 and CDR2 sequences are KGHSH and LQKENI. The CDR3 is made up of 16 amino acids.

DNA of the CDR3: TGCGCCAGCAGCTTGGTGGGACTAGCGGGAGGGGTCCAAGAGACCCAGTACTTC. It yields the protein CASSLVGLAGGVQETQYF. J is TRBJ2-5 and V is TRBV5-1, with 16 bases aligning to TRBD2. Looked up from germline, CDR1 is SGHRS and CDR2 is YFSETQ. V dropped 0 bases and J dropped 1; count of bases not matched to a gene: 3. CDR3 length: 18 residues.

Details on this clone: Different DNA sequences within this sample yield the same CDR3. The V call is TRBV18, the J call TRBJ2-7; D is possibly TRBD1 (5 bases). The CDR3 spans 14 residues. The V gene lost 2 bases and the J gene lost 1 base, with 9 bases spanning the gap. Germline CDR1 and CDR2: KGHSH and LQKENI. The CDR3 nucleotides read TGTGCCAGCTCACCAGGTCAGGGATCCTACGAGCAGTACTTC. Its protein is CASSPGQGSYEQYF.

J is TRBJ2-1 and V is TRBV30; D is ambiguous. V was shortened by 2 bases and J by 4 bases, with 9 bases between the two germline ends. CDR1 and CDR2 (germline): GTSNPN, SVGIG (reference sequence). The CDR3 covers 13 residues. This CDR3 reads CAWSWTDYNEQFF. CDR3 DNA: TGTGCCTGGAGTTGGACCGATTACAATGAGCAGTTCTTC.

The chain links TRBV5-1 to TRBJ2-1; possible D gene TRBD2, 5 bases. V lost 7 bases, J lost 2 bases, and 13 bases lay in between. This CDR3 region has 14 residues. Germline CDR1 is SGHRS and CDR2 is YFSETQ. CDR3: CASRPGETYNEQFF. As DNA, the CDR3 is TGCGCCAGCCGCCCCGGGGAGACCTACAATGAGCAGTTCTTC.

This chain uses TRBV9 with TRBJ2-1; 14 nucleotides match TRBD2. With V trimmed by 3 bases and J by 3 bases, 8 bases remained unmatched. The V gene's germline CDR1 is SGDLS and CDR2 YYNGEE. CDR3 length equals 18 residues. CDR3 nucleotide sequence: TGTGCCAGCAGCGCGATGGGGACTAGCGGGAGTTTCTACAATGAGCAGTTCTTC. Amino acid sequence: CASSAMGTSGSFYNEQFF.

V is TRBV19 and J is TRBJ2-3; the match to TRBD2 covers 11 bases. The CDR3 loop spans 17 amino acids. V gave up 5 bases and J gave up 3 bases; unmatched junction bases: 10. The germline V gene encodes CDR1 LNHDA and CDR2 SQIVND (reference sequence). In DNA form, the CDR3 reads TGTGCCAGTAGTCTAGGGGCTAGCGGGAGGTTAACAGATACGCAGTATTTT. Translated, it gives CASSLGASGRLTDTQYF.

This CDR3 reads CASNHLIGQKGFSAKNIQYF. CDR3 bases: TGTGCCAGCAACCATCTCATAGGACAGAAGGGGTTCTCAGCCAAAAACATTCAGTACTTC. The chain carries TRBV28 and TRBJ2-4; D might be TRBD1 (6 bases). V was cut by 7 bases and J by 0 bases, with 28 bases left in between. This CDR3 is built from 20 residues. From germline, CDR1 is MDHEN and CDR2 SYDVKM. Based on the CDR3 plus reference TRBV28 and TRBJ2-4, the full variable domain is DVKVTQSSRYLVKRTGEKVFLECVQDMDHENMFWYRQDPGLGLRLIYFSYDVKMKEKGDIPEGYSVSREKKERFSLILESASTNQTSMYLCASNHLIGQKGFSAKNIQYFGAGTRLSVL.

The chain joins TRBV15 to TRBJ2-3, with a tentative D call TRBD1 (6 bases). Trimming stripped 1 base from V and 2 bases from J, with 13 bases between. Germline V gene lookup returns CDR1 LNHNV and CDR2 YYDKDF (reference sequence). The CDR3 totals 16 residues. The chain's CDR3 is CATSRGGQSFTDTQYF. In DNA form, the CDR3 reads TGTGCCACCAGCAGAGGAGGACAGAGTTTCACAGATACGCAGTATTTT.

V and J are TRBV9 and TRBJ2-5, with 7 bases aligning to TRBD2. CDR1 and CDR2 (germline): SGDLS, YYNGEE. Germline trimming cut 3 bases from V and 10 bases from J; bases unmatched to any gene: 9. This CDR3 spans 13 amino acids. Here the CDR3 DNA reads TGTGCCAGCAGCGCCGGGACTAACTTAGGCCAGTACTTC. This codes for CASSAGTNLGQYF.

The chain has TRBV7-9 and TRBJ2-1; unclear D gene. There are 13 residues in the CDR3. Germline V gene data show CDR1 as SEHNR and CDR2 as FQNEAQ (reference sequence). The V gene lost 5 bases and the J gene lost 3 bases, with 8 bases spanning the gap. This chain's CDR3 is CASSESSYNEQFF. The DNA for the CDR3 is TGTGCCAGCAGCGAGAGCAGCTACAATGAGCAGTTCTTC.

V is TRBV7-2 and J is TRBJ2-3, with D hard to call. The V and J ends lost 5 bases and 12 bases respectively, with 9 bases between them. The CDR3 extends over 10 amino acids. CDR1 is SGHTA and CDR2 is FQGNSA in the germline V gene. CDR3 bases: TGTGCCAGCAGCCATCGTTCTCAGTATTTT. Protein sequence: CASSHRSQYF.

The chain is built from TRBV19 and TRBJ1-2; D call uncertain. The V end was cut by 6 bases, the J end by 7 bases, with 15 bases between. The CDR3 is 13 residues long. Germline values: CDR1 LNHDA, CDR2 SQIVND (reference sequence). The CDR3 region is CASRETRGPGYTF. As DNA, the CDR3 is TGTGCCAGTAGGGAAACACGCGGTCCTGGCTACACCTTC. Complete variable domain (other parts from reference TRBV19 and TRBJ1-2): DGGITQSPKYLFRKEGQNVTLSCEQNLNHDAMYWYRQDPGQGLRLIYYSQIVNDFQKGDIAEGYSVSREKKESFPLTVTSAQKNPTAFYLCASRETRGPGYTFGSGTRLTVV.

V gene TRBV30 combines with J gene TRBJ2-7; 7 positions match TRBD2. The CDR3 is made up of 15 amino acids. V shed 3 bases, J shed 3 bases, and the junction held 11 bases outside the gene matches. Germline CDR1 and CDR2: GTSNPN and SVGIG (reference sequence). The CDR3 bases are TGTGCCTGGAGACTCCGGGGCGGGACTAACTACGAGCAGTACTTC. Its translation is CAWRLRGGTNYEQYF.

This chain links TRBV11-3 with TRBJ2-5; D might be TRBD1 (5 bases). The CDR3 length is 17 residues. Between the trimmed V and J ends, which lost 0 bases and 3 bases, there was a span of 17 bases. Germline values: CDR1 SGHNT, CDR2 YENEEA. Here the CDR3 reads CASSLEGWGSVKETQYF. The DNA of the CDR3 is TGTGCCAGCAGCTTAGAAGGCTGGGGCAGCGTTAAAGAGACCCAGTACTTC. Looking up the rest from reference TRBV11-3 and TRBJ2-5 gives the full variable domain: EAGVVQSPRYKIIEKKQPVAFWCNPISGHNTLYWYLQNLGQGPELLIRYENEEAVDDSQLPKDRFSAERLKGVDSTLKIQPAELGDSAVYLCASSLEGWGSVKETQYFGPGTRLLVL.

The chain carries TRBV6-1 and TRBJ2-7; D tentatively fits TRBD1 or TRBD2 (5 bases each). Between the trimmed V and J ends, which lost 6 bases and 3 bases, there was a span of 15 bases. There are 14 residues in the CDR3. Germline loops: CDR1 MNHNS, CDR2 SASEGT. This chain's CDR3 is CASSAAGTDYEQYF. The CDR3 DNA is TGTGCCAGCAGCGCCGCCGGGACGGACTACGAGCAGTACTTC.

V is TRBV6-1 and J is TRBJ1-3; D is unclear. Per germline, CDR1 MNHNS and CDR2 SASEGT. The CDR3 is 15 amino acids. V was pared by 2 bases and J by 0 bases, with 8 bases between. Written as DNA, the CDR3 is TGTGCCAGCAGTGAATTTGTCGGCTCTGGAAACACCATATATTTT. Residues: CASSEFVGSGNTIYF.

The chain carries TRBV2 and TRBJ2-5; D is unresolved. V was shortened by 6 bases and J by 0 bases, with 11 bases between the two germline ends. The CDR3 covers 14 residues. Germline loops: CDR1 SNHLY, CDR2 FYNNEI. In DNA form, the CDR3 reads TGTGCCAGCAGCGCCGGGTTGAACCAAGAGACCCAGTACTTC. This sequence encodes CASSAGLNQETQYF.

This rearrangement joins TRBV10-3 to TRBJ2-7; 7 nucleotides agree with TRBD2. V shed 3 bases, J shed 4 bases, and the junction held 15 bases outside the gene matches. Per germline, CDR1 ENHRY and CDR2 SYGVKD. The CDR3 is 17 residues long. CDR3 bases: TGTGCCATCAGTGACTCCCTTAGACTAGCAACCCATTACGAGCAGTACTTC. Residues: CAISDSLRLATHYEQYF.

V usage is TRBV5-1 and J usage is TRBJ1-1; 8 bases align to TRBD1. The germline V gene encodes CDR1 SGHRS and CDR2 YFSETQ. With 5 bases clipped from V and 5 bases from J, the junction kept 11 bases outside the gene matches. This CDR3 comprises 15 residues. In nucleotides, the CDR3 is TGCGCCAGCAGATATAATACAGGGGGAGGGACTGAAGCTTTCTTT. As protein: CASRYNTGGGTEAFF.

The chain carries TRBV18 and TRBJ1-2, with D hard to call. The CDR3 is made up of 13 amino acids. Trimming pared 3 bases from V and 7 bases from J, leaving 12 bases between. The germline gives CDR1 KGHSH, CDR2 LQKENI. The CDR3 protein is CASSPRREGGYTF. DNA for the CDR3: TGTGCCAGCTCACCGCGCCGGGAGGGTGGCTACACCTTC.

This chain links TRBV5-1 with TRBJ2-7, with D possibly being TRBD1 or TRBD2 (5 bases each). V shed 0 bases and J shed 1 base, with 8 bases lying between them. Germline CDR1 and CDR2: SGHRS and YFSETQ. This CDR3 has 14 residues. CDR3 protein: CASSLGDGSYEQYF. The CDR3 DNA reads TGCGCCAGCAGCTTGGGGGACGGATCCTACGAGCAGTACTTC.

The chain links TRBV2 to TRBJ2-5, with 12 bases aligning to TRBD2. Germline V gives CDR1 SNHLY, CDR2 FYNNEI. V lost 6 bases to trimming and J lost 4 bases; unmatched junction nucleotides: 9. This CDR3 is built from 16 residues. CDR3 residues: CASSARLAGAAETQYF. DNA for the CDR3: TGTGCCAGCAGCGCCCGACTAGCGGGAGCAGCAGAGACCCAGTACTTC.

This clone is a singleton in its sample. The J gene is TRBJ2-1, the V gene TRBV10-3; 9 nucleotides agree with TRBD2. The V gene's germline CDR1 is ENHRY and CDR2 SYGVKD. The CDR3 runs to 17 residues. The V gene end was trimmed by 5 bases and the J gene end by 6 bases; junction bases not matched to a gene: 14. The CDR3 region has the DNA TGTGCCATCAGTACGACGGGACTAGCCTTGCAATCCAATGAGCAGTTCTTC. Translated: CAISTTGLALQSNEQFF.

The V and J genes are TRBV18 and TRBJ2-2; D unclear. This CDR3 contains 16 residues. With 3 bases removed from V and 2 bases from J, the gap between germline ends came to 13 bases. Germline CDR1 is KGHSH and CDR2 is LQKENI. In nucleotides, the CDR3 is TGTGCCAGCTCACCTGGTCTGACACCTAACACCGGGGAGCTGTTTTTT. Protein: CASSPGLTPNTGELFF.

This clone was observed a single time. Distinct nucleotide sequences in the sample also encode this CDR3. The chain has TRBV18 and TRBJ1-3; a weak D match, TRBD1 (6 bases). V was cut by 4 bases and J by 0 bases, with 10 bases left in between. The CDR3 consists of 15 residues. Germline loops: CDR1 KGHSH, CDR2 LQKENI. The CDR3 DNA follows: TGTGCCAGCTCACGACAGGCCATCTCTGGAAACACCATATATTTT. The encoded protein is CASSRQAISGNTIYF.